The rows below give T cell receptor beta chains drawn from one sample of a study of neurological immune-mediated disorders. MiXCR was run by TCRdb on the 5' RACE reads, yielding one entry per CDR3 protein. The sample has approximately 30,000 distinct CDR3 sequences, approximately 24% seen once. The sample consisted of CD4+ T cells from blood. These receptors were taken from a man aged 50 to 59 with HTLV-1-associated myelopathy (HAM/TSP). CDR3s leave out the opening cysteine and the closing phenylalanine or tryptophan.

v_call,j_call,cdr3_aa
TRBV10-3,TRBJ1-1,AIRQGLNTEAF
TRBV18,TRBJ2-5,ASSRSPGTLETQY
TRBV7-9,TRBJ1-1,ASSFYICSARDHRGPTEAF
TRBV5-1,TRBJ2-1,ASSPALAGTVEQF
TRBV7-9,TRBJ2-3,ASSFSLAGATDTQY
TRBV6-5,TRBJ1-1,ANSDRGRTEAF
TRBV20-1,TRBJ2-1,SARGPSGEQF
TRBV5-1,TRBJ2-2,ASSLQGQGPGELF
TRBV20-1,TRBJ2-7,SARRSTGGKNEQY
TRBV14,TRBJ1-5,ASSPPLGSNQPQH
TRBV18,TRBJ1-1,ASSPGKTGNTEAF
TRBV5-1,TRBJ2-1,ASSLGPLGYNEQF
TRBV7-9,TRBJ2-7,ASSLQGLSYEQY
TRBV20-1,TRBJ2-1,SAGLAGVIRNEQF
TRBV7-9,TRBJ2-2,ASSFRSQGANTGELF
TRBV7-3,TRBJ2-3,ASSLRSGGAADTQY
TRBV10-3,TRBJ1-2,AISDSYGYT
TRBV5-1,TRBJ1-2,ASSLSGADYGYT
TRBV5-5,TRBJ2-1,ASKPRQYGGGSYNEQF
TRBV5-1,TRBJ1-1,ASSRLGNTEAF
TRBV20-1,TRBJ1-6,SARSNTWDRAGSPLH
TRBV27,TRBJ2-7,ASSLSVFGDEQY
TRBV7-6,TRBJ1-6,ASSLLRGLLH
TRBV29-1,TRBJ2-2,SGEGMGTGELF
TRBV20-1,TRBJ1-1,SASGTGGAGGTEAF